The 20 T cell receptor beta chains below were found in one sample sequenced in a study of blood T cells in healthy people across ages. Sample-barcoded 5' priming and a J-beta primer mix drove a second PCR of about 6 to 11 cycles. TCRdb analysed the 5' RACE reads with MiXCR anew, one entry per CDR3 protein. Altogether some 370,000 distinct CDR3 sequences are present, roughly half being singletons, with the ten largest covering under 60%. The source material was blood. These receptors were taken from a man aged 60 to 75 in good health.

The chain is built from TRBV6-1 and TRBJ1-2, with unresolved D. Per germline, CDR1 MNHNS and CDR2 SASEGT. Deletions cut 2 bases from V and 4 bases from J, with 11 bases between. The CDR3 totals 14 residues. The CDR3 coding sequence is TGTGCCAGCAGTGAATCGGGGAACCCCTATGGCTACACCTTC. It yields the protein CASSESGNPYGYTF.

The rearrangement uses TRBV18 and TRBJ2-7; perhaps TRBD2 as D (5 bases). With 6 bases removed from V and 4 bases from J, the gap between germline ends came to 13 bases. CDR1 KGHSH and CDR2 LQKENI come from the germline V gene. The CDR3 is made up of 13 amino acids. This CDR3 reads CASSVSVGYEQYF. As DNA, the CDR3 is TGTGCCAGCTCGGTTAGCGTCGGGTACGAGCAGTACTTC.

As to this clonotype: Since a much larger clone is just one base distant, this may be a read error. The rearrangement links TRBV27 to TRBJ1-5, with TRBD1 matching 8 bases. The CDR3 length is 15 residues. The V gene's germline CDR1 is MNHEY and CDR2 SMNVEV (reference sequence). The CDR3 loop is CASRAGGAPNQPPHF. CDR3 DNA: TGTGCCAGCAGAGCAGGGGGCGCGCCCAATCAGCCCCCGCATTTT.

This clonotype showed up just a few times. V is TRBV11-2 and J is TRBJ2-1; no firm D call. The CDR3 covers 13 residues. Germline CDR1 reads SGHAT; CDR2 reads FQNNGV. V was shortened by 2 bases and J by 9 bases, with 11 bases between the two germline ends. The CDR3 loop is CASSLLRTPEQFF. The CDR3 region has the DNA TGTGCCAGCAGCTTACTGAGGACGCCTGAGCAGTTCTTC.

The rearrangement links TRBV20-1 to TRBJ2-5, with TRBD1 matching 9 bases. CDR1 DFQATT and CDR2 SNEGSKA come from the germline V gene (reference sequence). V trimming: 4 bases; J trimming: 1 base; junction bases outside the gene matches: 7. The CDR3 totals 15 residues. DNA of the CDR3: TGCAGTGCTATTCCCGGGACAGGGCTCCAAGAGACCCAGTACTTC. Translated: CSAIPGTGLQETQYF.

The chain combines TRBV7-3 with TRBJ2-7, with D tentatively TRBD2 (6 bases). Germline loops: CDR1 SGHTA, CDR2 FQGTGA. Trimming cost V 1 base and J 7 bases, with 11 bases left between them. This CDR3 is 13 amino acids long. The CDR3 region has the DNA TGTGCCAGCAGCTTAATGGACTACAATGAGCAGTACTTC. It yields the protein CASSLMDYNEQYF.

The chain links TRBV7-8 to TRBJ2-7, with D possibly TRBD2 on 6 matching bases. The V end lost 0 bases, the J end lost 6 bases, and 18 bases lay between the germline ends. CDR1 and CDR2 (germline): SGHVS, FQNEAQ. The CDR3 length is 16 residues. CDR3 amino acids: CASSLASRGLVLEQYF. The DNA of the CDR3 is TGTGCCAGCAGCTTAGCGTCGAGGGGACTGGTCCTCGAGCAGTACTTC.

This clonotype was detected only a few times. The chain combines TRBV28 with TRBJ2-3, with TRBD2 identical over 9 bases. CDR3 size: 16 residues. After removal of 1 base from V and 5 bases from J, the junction contained 7 bases not matched to a gene. The germline V gene has CDR1 MDHEN and CDR2 SYDVKM. The CDR3 DNA follows: TGTGCCAGCAGTTTATTCCCAGCGGGAGGAGTAGATACGCAGTATTTT. It is translated as CASSLFPAGGVDTQYF.

The chain recombines TRBV11-2 with TRBJ2-3; no clear D gene. The CDR3 is 13 residues long. The V gene lost 1 base and the J gene lost 14 bases, with 16 bases spanning the gap. Germline assignment: CDR1 SGHAT and CDR2 FQNNGV. CDR3 nucleotide sequence: TGTGCCAGCAGCTTAGCCGGGTCCAGATACGCGTATTTT. This encodes CASSLAGSRYAYF.

The chain joins TRBV5-1 to TRBJ1-1; D is perhaps TRBD1 (6 bases). The V end was cut by 6 bases, the J end by 6 bases, with 18 bases between. The CDR3 spans 14 residues. Germline CDR1 SGHRS, CDR2 YFSETQ. CDR3 nucleotide sequence: TGCGCCAGCACGGATACAGGGCCGCCGTCTGAAGCTTTCTTT. It codes for CASTDTGPPSEAFF.

V and J are TRBV20-1 and TRBJ2-4, with 7 bases fitting TRBD2. CDR3 length: 13 amino acids. V was pared by 6 bases and J by 5 bases, with 7 bases of the junction left unmatched. Germline V lookup: CDR1 DFQATT, CDR2 SNEGSKA (reference sequence). CDR3 protein: CSAPGLSENIQYF. CDR3 DNA: TGCAGTGCCCCGGGACTAAGCGAAAACATTCAGTACTTC.

V gene TRBV27 combines with J gene TRBJ2-5, with TRBD1 matching 7 bases. Trimming cost V 2 bases and J 11 bases; bases outside gene matches: 17. The CDR3 contains 16 residues. Germline loops: CDR1 MNHEY, CDR2 SMNVEV (reference sequence). Here the CDR3 reads CASSLILGTAYNEQYF. In DNA, the CDR3 is TGTGCCAGCAGTTTAATCCTCGGGACAGCCTACAATGAGCAGTACTTC.

The chain has TRBV5-1 and TRBJ2-3; TRBD2 aligns across 8 bases. The CDR3 runs to 14 residues. Germline loops: CDR1 SGHRS, CDR2 YFSETQ. Trimming removed 4 bases from V and 7 bases from J; junction bases left unmatched: 8. The CDR3 loop reads CASSSRTSRNTQYF. For the CDR3, the DNA is TGCGCCAGCAGCAGTCGGACTAGCAGAAATACGCAGTATTTT.

The rearrangement joins TRBV6-5 to TRBJ1-5, with 9 bases fitting TRBD1. CDR3 size: 13 residues. Germline V lookup: CDR1 MNHEY, CDR2 SVGAGI. With 6 bases clipped from V and 7 bases from J, the junction kept 4 bases outside the gene matches. CDR3 sequence (DNA): TGTGCCAGCAGACGGGACAGGGCACAGCCCCAGCATTTT. This sequence encodes CASRRDRAQPQHF.

The gene calls are TRBV4-3 and TRBJ2-4; D perhaps matches TRBD1 (6 bases). Gene TRBJ2-5 matches the end of the DNA better, so the J call may be wrong. This CDR3 is built from 15 residues. Germline CDR1 reads LGHNA; CDR2 reads YSLEER. The CDR3 DNA reads as TGCGCCAGCAGCCCGCAAGGACAGTTCCAAGAGACCCAGTACTTC. This encodes CASSPQGQFQETQYF.

The sample holds one count of this clonotype. The CDR3 DNA sequence: TGTGCCAGCCGCAGAGGCGGGGGGGGTACAGATACGCAGTATTTT. Protein product: CASRRGGGGTDTQYF. The chain has TRBV21-1 and TRBJ2-3; the table calls TRBD2, which could not be checked here. TRBV21-1 is classified as a pseudogene. The CDR3 totals 15 residues.

This chain connects TRBV6-1 to TRBJ2-1; TRBD1 matches 8 bases. CDR1 MNHNS and CDR2 SASEGT come from the germline V gene. V shed 6 bases, J shed 7 bases, and the junction held 11 bases outside the gene matches. This CDR3 comprises 15 residues. The CDR3 DNA reads TGTGCCAGCAGCGGACAGGGTCTGTTATCAAATGAGCAGTTCTTC. Translated, it gives CASSGQGLLSNEQFF.

The table lists this clonotype with a count of one. The chain uses TRBV3-1 and TRBJ2-1; D is ambiguous. Germline V gene data show CDR1 as LGHDT and CDR2 as YNNKEL (reference sequence). CDR3 size: 13 residues. V gave up 3 bases and J gave up 4 bases, with 7 bases separating them. The CDR3 nucleotides read TGTGCCAGCAGCCACTCGCAGTACAATGAGCAGTTCTTC. It is translated as CASSHSQYNEQFF.

In the case of this clonotype: This may be a read error, as it is one base from a much larger clone. The chain uses TRBV2 and TRBJ2-5, with D hard to call. The germline V gene encodes CDR1 SNHLY and CDR2 FYNNEI. The length of the CDR3 is 12 residues. The CDR3 sequence is CASSDSQEAQYF. In DNA form, the CDR3 reads TGTGCCAGCAGTGATAGCCAAGAGGCCCAGTACTTC.

This chain links TRBV20-1 with TRBJ2-5; D remains ambiguous. The J call may not be correct, given that the DNA end is closer to TRBJ2-7. Per germline, CDR1 DFQATT and CDR2 SNEGSKA (reference sequence). There are 8 residues in the CDR3. The CDR3 spells CSVDEQYF. The CDR3, as DNA: TGCAGTGTTGACGAGCAGTACTTC.